This TCR beta chain was identified during a study of blood T cell repertoires in COVID-19. The overall study: Acute and convalescent COVID-19 specimens originated in the United States, Italy and Spain.

Authors' data handling: Amplification of reference gene primers was used by the study to estimate nucleated cell counts. Assay used: immunoSEQ multiplex PCR; TCRdb lists only in-frame clones, some missing. That table gives V, J and clone size, and the DNA gave D and trimming. This sample has fewer than 300,000 clones; about 89% occur once, and the top ten carry around 2.2%. V lost 2 bases to trimming and J lost 0 bases, with 11 bases between them. Germline assignment: CDR1 SGHNT and CDR2 YYREEE (reference sequence). The CDR3 sequence is 16 residues long. V is TRBV5-4 and J is TRBJ1-4, with a weak D call TRBD1 (6 bases). The sequencing input was peripheral blood. The sequence derives from a woman in her twenties or thirties with COVID-19, enrolled during active disease. The CDR3 DNA follows: TGTGCCAGCAGCTTTACAGGGTTCGCAACTAATGAAAAACTGTTTTTT. It is translated as CASSFTGFATNEKLFF.